The following is a TCR beta chain sequence with its context. Its antigen remains unidentified. The sample comes from a study of shared clonotypes between healthy human individuals. Study-level information: Each donor had three CD4 naive, three CD4 memory, two CD8 naive and one CD8 memory plate.

On sorted subsets, replicate PCRs used 150 to 250 ng DNA, or 25,000 to 35,000 T cell genomes. Per the authors' pipeline: In the immunoSEQ data, sequences were junction-only and lacked quality scores, so filtering differed. Profiling relied on immunoSEQ multiplex PCR, and the TCRdb table lists in-frame clones only, not all of them. V and J calls and clone size are given by that table; D and trimming were obtained from the DNA. The repertoire holds a few hundred thousand clones, with 97% as singletons. V gave up 3 bases and J gave up 0 bases, with 18 bases separating them. Germline V gives CDR1 KGHSH, CDR2 LQKENI. The CDR3 is 17 amino acids. Study results and limitations: Clonotype sharing among donors, it was expected, would be affected by sequencing depth.

Sequenced sample: naive CD4+ T cells sorted from blood. Subset noted: CD45RA+ positively selected. This TCR was recovered from a woman aged 25 to 39 in good health. The V call is TRBV18, the J call TRBJ2-7, with a possible D match to TRBD2 (5 bases). CDR3 nucleotides: TGTGCCAGCTCACCGAAGTGGGTTAGCGCCACCTCCTACGAGCAGTACTTC. Its protein is CASSPKWVSATSYEQYF.